This is a list of T cell receptor beta chains from one sample in a study of OX40 agonist ivuxolimab in advanced cancers. This table comes from immunoSEQ multiplex PCR, and its TCRdb copy is limited to in-frame clones, with some not included. Of tens of thousands of clones in the sample, around 84% were seen once. Here the sequenced sample was CD4+ or CD8+ T cells sorted from blood, taken in a trial of the OX40 agonist ivuxolimab. Receptor source: an adult with an advanced solid tumor such as melanoma, head and neck, liver or kidney cancer. The CDR3 runs from the conserved cysteine through the conserved F or W. The order of the fields is clone size, J gene, D gene, V gene, CDR3 DNA, CDR3 protein. A D gene is named only where the DNA matches it firmly. Size tells how often a clone was seen (once, few, many) or the class of an expanded clone, and some rows leave it out.

>NA|TRBJ2-3|NA|TRBV7-3
TGTGCCAGCAGCTTAAACATAGCAGATACGCAGTATTTT
CASSLNIADTQYF
>NA|TRBJ2-1|NA|TRBV15
TGTGCCACCAGCAGAGATAGCCTAGCGATTAGGTCGGGACAGTTCTTC
CATSRDSLAIRSGQFF
>NA|TRBJ1-1|TRBD1|TRBV7-3
TGTGCCAGCAGCCCCGACGACAGGGAGACTTTTGAAGCTTTCTTT
CASSPDDRETFEAFF
>few|TRBJ2-7|NA|TRBV11-2
TGTGCCAGCAGCTACGGTCGCGGGATGGGCGAGCAGTACTTC
CASSYGRGMGEQYF
>NA|TRBJ2-1|NA|TRBV5-1
TGCGCCAGCAGCCCAGGACAGCAAGGCGATGAGCAGTTCTTC
CASSPGQQGDEQFF
>NA|TRBJ2-3|NA|TRBV7-3
TGTGCCAGCAGCTTACCGGGGGCAGATACGCAGTATTTT
CASSLPGADTQYF
>NA|TRBJ1-1|TRBD1|TRBV9
TGTGCCAGCAGCGTAGAGACCGGGGACAGGGGCACTGAAGCTTTCTTT
CASSVETGDRGTEAFF
>NA|TRBJ2-3|TRBD2|TRBV11-2
TGTGCCAGCAGCTTGCAAGCGGGGAGCACAGATACGCAGTATTTT
CASSLQAGSTDTQYF
>NA|TRBJ2-7|TRBD2|TRBV10-2
TGCGCCAGCAGGTTTGGCGGGAGTGCCTCCGAGCAGTACTTC
CASRFGGSASEQYF
>NA|TRBJ2-3|NA|TRBV5-6
TGTGCCAGCAGCTGGGGACCCTCCTTCTCGTATGGTACGCAGTATTTT
CASSWGPSFSYGTQYF
>NA|TRBJ2-3|NA|TRBV6-4
TGTGCCAGCAGTGAGTCTCTAGCAGCTAGCACAGATACGCAGTATTTT
CASSESLAASTDTQYF
>NA|TRBJ2-2|TRBD2|TRBV7-9
TGTGCCAGCAGCCCACTACGCGGGAGGAACACCGGGGAGCTGTTTTTT
CASSPLRGRNTGELFF
>NA|TRBJ2-2|NA|TRBV7-6
TGTGCCAGCAGCTTAGAGTTGACAGCCCGCGCCGGGGAGCTGTTTTTT
CASSLELTARAGELFF
>NA|TRBJ2-7|TRBD1|TRBV10-3
TGTGCCATCAGTGACCCGAAGGACAGGGGGGTATACGAGCAGTACTTC
CAISDPKDRGVYEQYF
>NA|TRBJ2-5|NA|TRBV13
TGTGCCAGCGGCGGACGGCAACAAGAGACCCAGTACTTC
CASGGRQQETQYF
>NA|TRBJ1-1|NA|TRBV4-1
TGCGCCAGCAGCCAAGCGATGCAGGGGCCTGAAGCTTTCTTT
CASSQAMQGPEAFF
>once|TRBJ2-2|TRBD2|TRBV5-6
TGTGCCAGCAGCTTGGCGCTAGCGGGAGGCACCGGGGAGCTGTTTTTT
CASSLALAGGTGELFF
>NA|TRBJ2-5|TRBD2|TRBV9
TGTGCCAGCAGCGTTAGCGGGTTTCAAGAGACCCAGTACTTC
CASSVSGFQETQYF
>few|TRBJ2-5|TRBD1|TRBV15
TGTGCCACCAGCAGAGATTTAGGGGGCGAGGAGACCCAGTACTTC
CATSRDLGGEETQYF
>NA|TRBJ2-1|NA|TRBV6-6
TGTGCCAGCTATCCCAGCTTGGCGGGAACCCATGAGCAGTTCTTC
CASYPSLAGTHEQFF
>NA|TRBJ1-6|TRBD1|TRBV28
TGTGCCAGCACCCCGACAGGGGATAATTCACCCCTCCACTTT
CASTPTGDNSPLHF
>few|TRBJ2-4|NA|TRBV11-2
TGTGCCAGCAGCTCCTATCGGGGCACTTTGGGTTACATTCAGTACTTC
CASSSYRGTLGYIQYF
>NA|TRBJ2-3|TRBD2|TRBV7-9
TGTGCCAGCAGCCTAACTAGCGAGAGGGATACGCAGTATTTT
CASSLTSERDTQYF
>NA|TRBJ1-6|NA|TRBV7-2
TGTGCCAGCAGCTTAGCGAGGTCGGAAAATTCACCCCTCCACTTT
CASSLARSENSPLHF
>NA|TRBJ1-2|NA|TRBV6-5
TGTGCCAGCAGTCAGATAGGACTGGCCAAGTATGGCTACACCTTC
CASSQIGLAKYGYTF
>NA|TRBJ2-7|NA|TRBV11-2
TGTGCCAGCAGCTTAGCGGGCGGCAGCTCCTACGAGCAGTACTTC
CASSLAGGSSYEQYF
>NA|TRBJ2-4|NA|TRBV28
TGTGCCAGCAGCCAAGGGACTCCCCCGGGCATTCAGTACTTC
CASSQGTPPGIQYF
>NA|TRBJ1-6|TRBD1|TRBV9
TGTGCCAGCAGCTCCCGGGACAGCGATAATTCACCCCTCCACTTT
CASSSRDSDNSPLHF
>NA|TRBJ2-2|TRBD1|TRBV5-5
TGTGCCAGCAGCACAAGACAGGGGAGGAACACCGGGGAGCTGTTTTTT
CASSTRQGRNTGELFF
>NA|TRBJ2-5|TRBD2|TRBV5-6
TGTGCCAGCAGCTCTCTGACTAGCGGGAGGGGAGCGGAGACCCAGTACTTC
CASSSLTSGRGAETQYF
>few|TRBJ2-5|TRBD1|TRBV18
TGTGCCAGCTCACCACCGGGACAGCCTTCGACCCAGTACTTC
CASSPPGQPSTQYF
>few|TRBJ1-5|TRBD1|TRBV28
TGTGCCAGCAGCGGGTGGGGACAGCCGATAGGGCCCCAGCATTTT
CASSGWGQPIGPQHF
>NA|TRBJ1-6|NA|TRBV25-1
TGTGCCAGCAGTGAGAATCTCCAGTTTCATAATTCACCCCTCCACTTT
CASSENLQFHNSPLHF
>few|TRBJ2-7|NA|TRBV9
TGTGCCAGCAGCGGAGGGCAGACCAATCTTTACGAGCAGTACTTC
CASSGGQTNLYEQYF
>NA|TRBJ1-5|NA|TRBV28
TGTGCCAGCAGGAGGGGCGATGGCAATCAGCCCCAGCATTTT
CASRRGDGNQPQHF
>few|TRBJ2-5|NA|TRBV7-6
TGTGCCAGCAGCGGCTACCGGGGCGAGCCGACTCAGTACTTC
CASSGYRGEPTQYF
>NA|TRBJ2-5|NA|TRBV2
TGTGCCAGCAGGAGTCAGGTTGAAGAGACCCAGTACTTC
CASRSQVEETQYF
>NA|TRBJ2-5|TRBD1|TRBV5-6
TGTGCCAGCAGCTTGGCGGACAGGGGGGTCCAAGAGACCCAGTACTTC
CASSLADRGVQETQYF
>NA|TRBJ1-1|TRBD1|TRBV10-3
TGTGCCACCGGGACAGTTATAACTGAAGCTTTCTTT
CATGTVITEAFF
>NA|TRBJ1-2|NA|TRBV5-6
TGTGCCAGCAGCCCTCCCGGGATCCGCTATGGCTACACCTTC
CASSPPGIRYGYTF
>NA|TRBJ2-7|TRBD2|TRBV5-1
TGCGCCAGCAGCTTGCGGGGACTAGCGGGAGGAACTTTGGACGAGCAGTACTTC
CASSLRGLAGGTLDEQYF
>once|TRBJ2-6|TRBD1|TRBV6-4
TGTGCCAGCAGCCGCGACGGACAGGGTACTTCCGGGGCCAACGTCCTGACTTTC
CASSRDGQGTSGANVLTF
>NA|TRBJ2-1|NA|TRBV5-1
TGCGCCAGCAGCTTGGACTCCTACAATGAGCAGTTCTTC
CASSLDSYNEQFF
>NA|TRBJ2-7|NA|TRBV11-2
TGTGCCAGCAGCTCTGACTCCCACCAGGGATCCTACGAGCAGTACTTC
CASSSDSHQGSYEQYF
>few|TRBJ1-2|NA|TRBV5-6
TGTGCCAGCAGCTTGGGCCAGGTTAACTATGGCTACACCTTC
CASSLGQVNYGYTF
>NA|TRBJ2-1|NA|TRBV2
TGTGCCAGCAGGGTTCCTTACAATGAGCAGTTCTTC
CASRVPYNEQFF
>NA|TRBJ1-5|NA|TRBV19
TGTGCCAGTAGTCCGGGACAATTGCAGCCCCAGCATTTT
CASSPGQLQPQHF
>NA|TRBJ2-1|NA|TRBV9
TGTGCCAGCAGCGTCGACGCAGGGCTCAATGAGCAGTTCTTC
CASSVDAGLNEQFF
>NA|TRBJ2-7|TRBD2|TRBV18
TGTGCCAGCTCACTGTCGGGGACTAGCGGGAGTATCCACGAGCAGTACTTC
CASSLSGTSGSIHEQYF
>once|TRBJ2-3|NA|TRBV15
TGTGCCACCAGCAGTGATGGGGGTCTTAACACAGATACGCAGTATTTT
CATSSDGGLNTDTQYF
>NA|TRBJ2-1|NA|TRBV5-1
TGCGCCAGCAGCTTGGCCACCAGTAAATACTTCCAAAATGAGCAGTTCTTC
CASSLATSKYFQNEQFF
>few|TRBJ1-1|NA|TRBV28
TGTGCCAGCAGTAGACGGGTAACTGAAGCTTTCTTT
CASSRRVTEAFF
>NA|TRBJ2-3|TRBD2|TRBV6-1
TGTGCCACCGAGCGGGGGGTGGGTGCAGATACGCAGTATTTT
CATERGVGADTQYF
>NA|TRBJ2-6|NA|TRBV7-3
TGTGCCAGCAGCATTGAGAGCTCTGGGGCCAACGTCCTGACTTTC
CASSIESSGANVLTF